The 12 T cell receptor beta chains presented below share a single source sample, sequenced in a study of cytomegalovirus exposure and HLA in healthy donors. Vbeta (60) and Jbeta (13) primers were used in the PCR. The repertoire was sequenced with immunoSEQ multiplex PCR; TCRdb's copy has only in-frame clones and lacks some. The table shows some 250,000 clones, with 82% occurring only once. Sample: PBMCs. These receptors came from a woman aged 40 to 49 in good health and CMV-seropositive.

The chain employs TRBV5-4 and TRBJ2-3; a weak D match, TRBD2 (5 bases). V shed 0 bases and J shed 8 bases, with 13 bases lying between them. CDR3 size: 14 residues. CDR1 and CDR2 from the germline V gene are SGHNT and YYREEE (reference sequence). The CDR3 DNA follows: TGTGCCAGCAGCTTGGTTAGCGAACGGGGTACGCAGTATTTT. The encoded protein is CASSLVSERGTQYF.

V gene TRBV5-1 combines with J gene TRBJ2-7; maybe TRBD1 (5 bases). The CDR3 is 12 amino acids. V gave up 3 bases and J gave up 4 bases, with 8 bases separating them. The germline CDR1 and CDR2 sequences are SGHRS and YFSETQ. The CDR3 nucleotides are TGCGCCAGCAGCTGGCAGGGTTACGAGCAGTACTTC. Amino acid sequence: CASSWQGYEQYF.

This chain connects TRBV5-1 to TRBJ1-1, with 8 bases lining up with TRBD1. CDR1 and CDR2 (germline): SGHRS, YFSETQ. V shed 2 bases and J 0 bases; nucleotides not matched to a gene: 9. CDR3 size: 17 residues. The CDR3 DNA follows: TGCGCCAGCAGCTTCTTTGGACAGGGCAGCATGAACACTGAAGCTTTCTTT. Its translation: CASSFFGQGSMNTEAFF. Looking up the rest from reference TRBV5-1 and TRBJ1-1 gives the full variable domain: KAGVTQTPRYLIKTRGQQVTLSCSPISGHRSVSWYQQTPGQGLQFLFEYFSETQRNKGNFPGRFSGRQFSNSRSEMNVSTLELGDSALYLCASSFFGQGSMNTEAFFGQGTRLTVV.

This clone showed up just once. The chain links TRBV6-5 to TRBJ2-7; D remains ambiguous. The germline V gene encodes CDR1 MNHEY and CDR2 SVGAGI. Deletions cut 5 bases from V and 6 bases from J, with 20 bases between. The CDR3 consists of 15 residues. Here the CDR3 reads CASSRSAVLGSEQYF. The CDR3 nucleotides are TGTGCCAGCAGTCGCTCGGCGGTCCTGGGTAGCGAGCAGTACTTC.

The gene calls are TRBV15 and TRBJ2-3; tentative D call: TRBD1 (5 bases). Trimming removed 5 bases from V and 2 bases from J, with 14 bases in between. This CDR3 region has 15 residues. Germline V gives CDR1 LNHNV, CDR2 YYDKDF (reference sequence). The CDR3 nucleotides read TGTGCCACCAGCCCAGAAAGGGGCGTCACAGATACGCAGTATTTT. Its translation is CATSPERGVTDTQYF.

This chain joins TRBV14 and TRBJ2-1; D possibly corresponds to TRBD2 (5 bases). V was trimmed by 0 bases and J by 9 bases, leaving 18 bases between them. Germline assignment: CDR1 SGHDN and CDR2 FVKESK. The CDR3 contains 16 residues. CDR3 nucleotide sequence: TGTGCCAGCAGCCAAGAGGCCTATCGACCTAGCAGTGAGCAGTTCTTC. Protein sequence: CASSQEAYRPSSEQFF.

This clone was observed a handful of times. J is TRBJ2-5 and V is TRBV18, with TRBD1 matching 9 bases. The DNA end is a closer match to TRBJ2-7, so the J assignment may be wrong. There are 14 residues in the CDR3. Per the germline V gene, CDR1 is KGHSH and CDR2 is LQKENI. Here the CDR3 reads CASSLTGGTYEQYF. CDR3 DNA: TGTGCCAGCTCTTTAACAGGGGGCACCTACGAGCAGTACTTC.

This chain links TRBV6-1 with TRBJ1-2; no clear D. V lost 6 bases and J 1 base, leaving 9 bases between the germline ends. The CDR3 sequence is 13 residues long. CDR1 is MNHNS and CDR2 is SASEGT in the germline V gene. CDR3 DNA sequence: TGTGCCAGCAGCCGACCGGGTAACTATGGCTACACCTTC. Amino acids: CASSRPGNYGYTF.

V and J are TRBV6-1 and TRBJ1-1; TRBD1 matches at 7 bases. Trimming cost V 10 bases and J 1 base; bases outside gene matches: 3. Germline-derived CDR1 and CDR2 are MNHNS and SASEGT. This CDR3 comprises 12 residues. CDR3 sequence reads: CANDRANTEAFF. CDR3 bases: TGTGCCAACGACAGGGCGAACACTGAAGCTTTCTTT.

The chain combines TRBV4-3 with TRBJ2-1; the D is unclear. The V and J ends lost 0 bases and 13 bases respectively, with 16 bases between them. This CDR3 is 14 amino acids long. Germline assignment: CDR1 LGHNA and CDR2 YSLEER. The CDR3 loop reads CASSQDLSSEAQFF. CDR3 sequence (DNA): TGCGCCAGCAGCCAAGATCTTTCCAGCGAAGCACAGTTCTTC.

V is TRBV30 and J is TRBJ1-3; 8 bases map to TRBD1. The germline V gene has CDR1 GTSNPN and CDR2 SVGIG (reference sequence). This CDR3 contains 13 residues. The trim removed 5 bases at V and 3 bases at J, leaving 3 bases unmatched. In DNA form, the CDR3 reads TGTGCCTGGGGACAGGGTAATGGAAACACCATATATTTT. Protein product: CAWGQGNGNTIYF.

The J gene is TRBJ2-5, the V gene TRBV10-3; 11 nucleotides agree with TRBD2. The CDR3 has 14 residues. Germline lookup yields CDR1 ENHRY and CDR2 SYGVKD. V lost 7 bases and J lost 2; bases outside the gene matches: 3. CDR3 nucleotides: TGTGCCATCACCCCTAGCGGGGGGCAAGAGACCCAGTACTTC. It specifies CAITPSGGQETQYF.